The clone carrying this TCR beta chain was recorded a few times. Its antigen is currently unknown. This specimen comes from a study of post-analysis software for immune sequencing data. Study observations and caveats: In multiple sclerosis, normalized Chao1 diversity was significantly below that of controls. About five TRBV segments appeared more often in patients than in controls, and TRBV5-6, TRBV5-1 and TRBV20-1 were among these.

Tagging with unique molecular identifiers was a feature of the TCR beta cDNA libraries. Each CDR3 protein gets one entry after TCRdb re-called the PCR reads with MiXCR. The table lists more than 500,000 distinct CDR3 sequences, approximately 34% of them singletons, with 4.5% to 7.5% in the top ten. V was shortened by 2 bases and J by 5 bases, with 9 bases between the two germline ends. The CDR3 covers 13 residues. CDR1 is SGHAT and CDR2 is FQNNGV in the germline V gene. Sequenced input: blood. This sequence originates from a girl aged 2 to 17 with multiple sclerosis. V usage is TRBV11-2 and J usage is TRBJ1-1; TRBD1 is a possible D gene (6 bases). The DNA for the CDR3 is TGTGCCAGCAGCTTACGGGGGCAAACTGAAGCTTTCTTT. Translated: CASSLRGQTEAFF.